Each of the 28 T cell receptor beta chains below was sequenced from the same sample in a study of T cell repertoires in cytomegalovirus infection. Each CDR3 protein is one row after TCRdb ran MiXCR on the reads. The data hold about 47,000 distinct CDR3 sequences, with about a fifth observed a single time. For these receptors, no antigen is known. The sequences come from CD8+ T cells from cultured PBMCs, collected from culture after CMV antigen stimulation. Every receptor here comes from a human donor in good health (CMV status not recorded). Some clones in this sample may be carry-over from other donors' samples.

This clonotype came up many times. The CDR3 spells CASSQGSSGGGIYEQYF. The CDR3 bases are TGCGCCAGCAGCCAAGGGTCGTCGGGGGGAGGAATTTACGAGCAGTACTTC. This chain connects TRBV4-1 to TRBJ2-7, with TRBD2 matching over 7 bases. Germline V lookup: CDR1 MGHRA, CDR2 YSYEKL. After removal of 1 base from V and 4 bases from J, the junction contained 13 bases not matched to a gene. CDR3 size: 17 residues.

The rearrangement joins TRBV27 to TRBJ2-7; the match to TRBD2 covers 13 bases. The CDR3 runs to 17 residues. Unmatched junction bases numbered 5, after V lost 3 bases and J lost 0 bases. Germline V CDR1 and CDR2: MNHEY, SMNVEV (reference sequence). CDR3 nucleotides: TGTGCCAGCAGTTTCCAGACTAGCGGGGGGACCTCCTACGAGCAGTACTTC. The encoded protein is CASSFQTSGGTSYEQYF.

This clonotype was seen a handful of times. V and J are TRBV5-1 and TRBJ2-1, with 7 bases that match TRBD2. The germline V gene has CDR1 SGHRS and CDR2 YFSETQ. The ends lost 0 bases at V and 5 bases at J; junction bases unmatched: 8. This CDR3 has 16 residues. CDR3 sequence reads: CASSLGASGPNNEQFF. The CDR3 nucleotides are TGCGCCAGCAGCTTGGGGGCTAGCGGACCCAACAATGAGCAGTTCTTC.

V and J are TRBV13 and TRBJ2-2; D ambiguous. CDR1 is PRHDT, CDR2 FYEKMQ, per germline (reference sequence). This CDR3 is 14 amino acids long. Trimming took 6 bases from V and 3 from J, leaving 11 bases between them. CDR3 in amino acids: CASSLGRYTGELFF. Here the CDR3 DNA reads TGTGCCAGCAGTCTAGGGCGGTACACCGGGGAGCTGTTTTTT.

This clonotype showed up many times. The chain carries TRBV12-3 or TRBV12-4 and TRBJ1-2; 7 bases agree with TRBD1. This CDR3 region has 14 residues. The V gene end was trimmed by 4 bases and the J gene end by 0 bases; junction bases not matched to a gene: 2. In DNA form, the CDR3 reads TGTGCCAGCAGTTCGGGACAGACTAACTATGGCTACACCTTC. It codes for CASSSGQTNYGYTF.

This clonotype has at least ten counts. The CDR3 DNA sequence: TGTGCCAGCAGCTTAGGAGGAGGGATAGTCAATGAGCAGTTCTTC. This translates into CASSLGGGIVNEQFF. The genes are TRBV7-6 and TRBJ2-1; tentatively, D is TRBD2 (6 bases). V dropped 1 base and J dropped 6 bases, with 13 bases sitting between them. The CDR3 loop spans 15 amino acids. Germline V gives CDR1 SGHVS, CDR2 FNYEAQ.

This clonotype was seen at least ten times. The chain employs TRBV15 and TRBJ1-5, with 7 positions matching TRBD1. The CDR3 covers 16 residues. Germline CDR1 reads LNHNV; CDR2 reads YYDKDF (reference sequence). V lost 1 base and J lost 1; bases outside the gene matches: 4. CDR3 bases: TGTGCCACCAGCAGAGGACGGGACAGCAGCAATCAGCCCCAGCATTTT. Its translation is CATSRGRDSSNQPQHF.

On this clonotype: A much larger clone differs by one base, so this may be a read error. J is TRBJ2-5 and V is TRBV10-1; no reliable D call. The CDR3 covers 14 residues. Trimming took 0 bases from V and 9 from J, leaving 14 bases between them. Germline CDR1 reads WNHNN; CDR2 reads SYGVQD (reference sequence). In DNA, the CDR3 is TGCGCCAGCAGTGAGTCGCGTAGTGTCGGAGCCCAGTACTTC. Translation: CASSESRSVGAQYF.

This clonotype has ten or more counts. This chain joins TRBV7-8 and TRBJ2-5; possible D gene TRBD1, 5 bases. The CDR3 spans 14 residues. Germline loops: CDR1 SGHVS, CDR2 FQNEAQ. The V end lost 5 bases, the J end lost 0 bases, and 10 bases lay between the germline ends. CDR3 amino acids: CASSLGHNQETQYF. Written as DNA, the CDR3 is TGTGCCAGCAGCCTAGGACACAACCAAGAGACCCAGTACTTC.

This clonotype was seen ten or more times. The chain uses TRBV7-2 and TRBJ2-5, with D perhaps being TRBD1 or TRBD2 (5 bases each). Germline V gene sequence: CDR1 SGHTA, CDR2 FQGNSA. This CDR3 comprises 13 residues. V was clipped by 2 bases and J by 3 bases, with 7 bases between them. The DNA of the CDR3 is TGTGCCAGCAGCTTAAGAGGGGAAGAGACCCAGTACTTC. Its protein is CASSLRGEETQYF.

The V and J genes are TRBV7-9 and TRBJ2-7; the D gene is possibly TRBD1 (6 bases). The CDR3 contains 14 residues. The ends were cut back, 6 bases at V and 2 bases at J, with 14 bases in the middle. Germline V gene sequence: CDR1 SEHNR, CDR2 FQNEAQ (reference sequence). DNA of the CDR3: TGTGCCAGCAGGACAGGTCAAGATCCCTACGAGCAGTACTTC. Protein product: CASRTGQDPYEQYF.

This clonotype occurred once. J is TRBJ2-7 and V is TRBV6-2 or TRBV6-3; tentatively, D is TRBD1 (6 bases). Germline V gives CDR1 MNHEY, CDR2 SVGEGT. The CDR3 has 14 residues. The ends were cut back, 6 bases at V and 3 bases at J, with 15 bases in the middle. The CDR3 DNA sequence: TGTGCCAGCAGCTGGTCGTGGGACAACTACGAGCAGTACTTC. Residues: CASSWSWDNYEQYF.

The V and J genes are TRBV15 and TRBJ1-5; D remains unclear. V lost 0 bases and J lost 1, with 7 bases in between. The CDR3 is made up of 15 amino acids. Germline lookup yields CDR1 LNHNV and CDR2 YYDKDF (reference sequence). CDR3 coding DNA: TGTGCCACCAGCAGAGATCCAGCGAGCAATCAGCCCCAGCATTTT. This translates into CATSRDPASNQPQHF.

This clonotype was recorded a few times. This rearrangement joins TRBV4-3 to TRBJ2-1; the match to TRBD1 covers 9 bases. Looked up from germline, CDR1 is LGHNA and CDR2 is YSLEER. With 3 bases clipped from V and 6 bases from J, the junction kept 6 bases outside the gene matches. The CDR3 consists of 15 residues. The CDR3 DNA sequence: TGCGCCAGCAGCCAGGACAGGGGCCCCGGCAATGAGCAGTTCTTC. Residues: CASSQDRGPGNEQFF.

The CDR3 coding sequence is TGTGCCAGCAGTGAGTCGGGGGACACAGATACGCAGTATTTT. Protein sequence: CASSESGDTDTQYF. The chain has TRBV6-4 and TRBJ2-3, with a possible D match to TRBD2 (6 bases). The length of the CDR3 is 14 residues. Trimming left V 3 bases short and J 2 bases short, with 9 bases between. The germline CDR1 and CDR2 sequences are MRHNA and SNTAGT.

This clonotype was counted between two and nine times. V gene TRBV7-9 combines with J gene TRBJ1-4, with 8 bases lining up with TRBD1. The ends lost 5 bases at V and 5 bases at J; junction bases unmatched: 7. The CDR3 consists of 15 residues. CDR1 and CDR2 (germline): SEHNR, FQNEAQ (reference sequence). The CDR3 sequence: CASSQPGQVNEKLFF. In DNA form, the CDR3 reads TGTGCCAGCAGCCAGCCGGGACAGGTGAATGAAAAACTGTTTTTT.

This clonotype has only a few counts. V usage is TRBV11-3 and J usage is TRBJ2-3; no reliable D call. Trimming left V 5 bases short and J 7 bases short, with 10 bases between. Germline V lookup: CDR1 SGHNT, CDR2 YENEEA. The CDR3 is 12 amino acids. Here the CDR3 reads CASSPDGHTQYF. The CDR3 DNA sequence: TGTGCCAGCAGCCCGGACGGACATACGCAGTATTTT.

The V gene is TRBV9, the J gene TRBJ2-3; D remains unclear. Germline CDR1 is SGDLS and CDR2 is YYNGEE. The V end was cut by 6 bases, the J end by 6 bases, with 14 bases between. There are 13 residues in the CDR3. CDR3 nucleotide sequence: TGTGCCAGCAACCGACCGCCTCCTGATACGCAGTATTTT. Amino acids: CASNRPPPDTQYF.

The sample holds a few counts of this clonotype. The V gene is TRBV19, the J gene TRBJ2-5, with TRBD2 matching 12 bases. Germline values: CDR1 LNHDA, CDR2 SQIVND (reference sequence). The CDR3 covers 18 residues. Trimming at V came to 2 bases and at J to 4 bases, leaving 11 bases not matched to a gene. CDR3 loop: CASSIRLAGAPSSETQYF. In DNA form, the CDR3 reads TGTGCCAGTAGTATACGACTAGCGGGGGCCCCTTCCTCAGAGACCCAGTACTTC.

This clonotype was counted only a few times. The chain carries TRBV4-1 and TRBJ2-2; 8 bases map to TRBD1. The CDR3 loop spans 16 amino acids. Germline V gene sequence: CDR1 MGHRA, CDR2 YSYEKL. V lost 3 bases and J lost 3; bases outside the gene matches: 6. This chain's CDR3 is CASSQGRDRYTGELFF. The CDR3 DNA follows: TGCGCCAGCAGCCAGGGCCGGGACAGGTACACCGGGGAGCTGTTTTTT.

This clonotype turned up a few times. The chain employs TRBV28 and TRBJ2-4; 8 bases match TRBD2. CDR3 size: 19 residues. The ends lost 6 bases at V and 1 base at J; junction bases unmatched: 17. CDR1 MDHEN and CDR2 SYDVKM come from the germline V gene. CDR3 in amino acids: CASSPRGGWDFVAKNIQYF. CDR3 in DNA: TGTGCCAGCAGCCCCCGGGGGGGTTGGGATTTCGTTGCCAAAAACATTCAGTACTTC. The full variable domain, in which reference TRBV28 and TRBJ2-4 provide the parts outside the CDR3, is DVKVTQSSRYLVKRTGEKVFLECVQDMDHENMFWYRQDPGLGLRLIYFSYDVKMKEKGDIPEGYSVSREKKERFSLILESASTNQTSMYLCASSPRGGWDFVAKNIQYFGAGTRLSVL.

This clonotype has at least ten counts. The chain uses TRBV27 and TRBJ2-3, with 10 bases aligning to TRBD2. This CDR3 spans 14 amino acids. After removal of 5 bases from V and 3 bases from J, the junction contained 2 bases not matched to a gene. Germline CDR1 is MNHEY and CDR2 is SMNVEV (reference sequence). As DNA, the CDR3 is TGTGCCAGCAGTAGTAGCGGGGGGACAGATACGCAGTATTTT. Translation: CASSSSGGTDTQYF.

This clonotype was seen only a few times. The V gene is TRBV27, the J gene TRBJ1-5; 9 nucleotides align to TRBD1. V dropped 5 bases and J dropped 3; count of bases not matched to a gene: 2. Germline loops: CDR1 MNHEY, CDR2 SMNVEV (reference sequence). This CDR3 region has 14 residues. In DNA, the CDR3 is TGTGCCAGCAGTAGGACAGGGGACAATCAGCCCCAGCATTTT. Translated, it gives CASSRTGDNQPQHF.

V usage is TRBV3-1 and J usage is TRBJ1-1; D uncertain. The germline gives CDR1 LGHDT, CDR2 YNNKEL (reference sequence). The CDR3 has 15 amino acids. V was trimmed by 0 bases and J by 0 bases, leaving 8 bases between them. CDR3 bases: TGTGCCAGCAGCCAAGATCGCGGGATGAACACTGAAGCTTTCTTT. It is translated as CASSQDRGMNTEAFF. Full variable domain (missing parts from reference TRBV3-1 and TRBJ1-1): DTAVSQTPKYLVTQMGNDKSIKCEQNLGHDTMYWYKQDSKKFLKIMFSYNNKELIINETVPNRFSPKSPDKAHLNLHINSLELGDSAVYFCASSQDRGMNTEAFFGQGTRLTVV.

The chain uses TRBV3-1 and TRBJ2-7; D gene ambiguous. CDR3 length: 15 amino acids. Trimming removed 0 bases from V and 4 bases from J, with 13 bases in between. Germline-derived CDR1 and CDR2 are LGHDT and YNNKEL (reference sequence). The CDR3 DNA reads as TGTGCCAGCAGCCAAGATGGGTCCCCCGGGTACGAGCAGTACTTC. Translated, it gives CASSQDGSPGYEQYF.

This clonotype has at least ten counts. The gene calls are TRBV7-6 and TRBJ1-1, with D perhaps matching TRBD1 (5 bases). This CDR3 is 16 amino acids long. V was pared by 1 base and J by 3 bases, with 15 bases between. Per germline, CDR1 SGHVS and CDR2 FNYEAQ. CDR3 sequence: CASSLGTRGVYTEAFF. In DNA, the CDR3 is TGTGCCAGCAGCTTAGGTACGCGGGGGGTCTACACTGAAGCTTTCTTT.

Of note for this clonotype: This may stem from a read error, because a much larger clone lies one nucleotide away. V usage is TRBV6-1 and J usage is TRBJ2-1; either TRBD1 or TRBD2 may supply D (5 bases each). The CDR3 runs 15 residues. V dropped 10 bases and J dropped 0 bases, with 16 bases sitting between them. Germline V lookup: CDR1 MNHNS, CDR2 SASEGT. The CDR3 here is CANRPGGGSYNEQFF. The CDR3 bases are TGTGCCAACAGGCCGGGCGGAGGCTCCTACAATGAGCAGTTCTTC.

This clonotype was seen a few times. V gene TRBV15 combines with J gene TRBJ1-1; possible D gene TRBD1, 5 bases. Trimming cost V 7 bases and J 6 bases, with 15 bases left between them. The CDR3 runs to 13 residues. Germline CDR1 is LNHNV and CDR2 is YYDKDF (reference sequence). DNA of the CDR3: TGTGCCACCACCGCGGGTGGGGCATCTGAAGCTTTCTTT. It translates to CATTAGGASEAFF.